Following are 12 T cell receptor beta chains from one sample sequenced in a study of T-cell memory formation after mild COVID-19. MiXCR, applied by TCRdb to the 5' RACE reads, yields one record per CDR3 protein. This table has about 620,000 distinct CDR3 sequences, 18% appearing once. Sequenced: PBMCs or a T cell subset sorted from them (not recorded which). These receptors all stem from an adult woman who had mild COVID-19 (a few samples of this study predate the infection). Cell type and time point are not known.

This clonotype was detected many times. The chain carries TRBV4-2 and TRBJ1-2; a weak D match, TRBD1 (5 bases). The CDR3 sequence is 15 residues long. Trimming removed 0 bases from V and 2 bases from J, with 10 bases in between. The germline V gene has CDR1 LGHNA and CDR2 YNFKEQ. CDR3 coding DNA: TGTGCCAGCAGCCAAGAATTAGGGGAGAACTATGGCTACACCTTC. This encodes CASSQELGENYGYTF.

V is TRBV19 and J is TRBJ2-5; D is tentatively TRBD1 or TRBD2 (5 bases each). The V gene's germline CDR1 is LNHDA and CDR2 SQIVND (reference sequence). The CDR3 runs 16 residues. V was shortened by 5 bases and J by 5 bases, with 21 bases between the two germline ends. CDR3 loop: CASSATGTPKLETQYF. The CDR3 nucleotides read TGTGCCAGTAGTGCAACCGGGACCCCAAAGTTGGAGACCCAGTACTTC.

The chain uses TRBV5-1 and TRBJ2-1; tentative D call: TRBD2 (6 bases). V was clipped by 6 bases and J by 0 bases, with 16 bases between them. Germline values: CDR1 SGHRS, CDR2 YFSETQ. This CDR3 has 16 residues. As DNA, the CDR3 is TGCGCCAGCACCCAACTAGCCCCAAACTCCTACAATGAGCAGTTCTTC. Translating gives CASTQLAPNSYNEQFF. Full variable domain (missing parts from reference TRBV5-1 and TRBJ2-1): KAGVTQTPRYLIKTRGQQVTLSCSPISGHRSVSWYQQTPGQGLQFLFEYFSETQRNKGNFPGRFSGRQFSNSRSEMNVSTLELGDSALYLCASTQLAPNSYNEQFFGPGTRLTVL.

V gene TRBV7-9 combines with J gene TRBJ2-6; possible D gene TRBD1, 5 bases. V was trimmed by 7 bases and J by 1 base, leaving 8 bases between them. CDR1 is SEHNR, CDR2 FQNEAQ, per germline (reference sequence). The CDR3 sequence is 14 residues long. The CDR3 sequence is CASTSGSGANVLTF. The CDR3 region has the DNA TGTGCCAGCACCTCAGGGTCTGGGGCCAACGTCCTGACTTTC.

This clonotype was seen ten or more times. The chain joins TRBV29-1 to TRBJ2-1, with 8 bases matching TRBD2. CDR1 is SQVTM, CDR2 ANQGSEA, per germline. After removal of 7 bases from V and 1 base from J, the junction contained 3 bases not matched to a gene. The CDR3 extends over 13 amino acids. The CDR3 DNA reads TGCAGCGGCCAGCGGGGGTCCTACAATGAGCAGTTCTTC. This translates into CSGQRGSYNEQFF.

This clonotype was counted a few times. The chain recombines TRBV9 with TRBJ2-1, with 8 positions matching TRBD2. The CDR3 runs 15 residues. The germline gives CDR1 SGDLS, CDR2 YYNGEE. The trim removed 3 bases at V and 6 bases at J, leaving 8 bases unmatched. The CDR3 loop reads CASSAGGGNANEQFF. As DNA, the CDR3 is TGTGCCAGCAGCGCCGGGGGGGGTAATGCCAATGAGCAGTTCTTC.

The V call is TRBV5-1, the J call TRBJ2-3, with 7 bases fitting TRBD1. Germline CDR1 is SGHRS and CDR2 is YFSETQ. V dropped 4 bases and J dropped 2; count of bases not matched to a gene: 10. CDR3 length equals 16 residues. The CDR3 nucleotides are TGCGCCAGCAGCGGAAGGACAGGACCGACCACAGATACGCAGTATTTT. Its translation is CASSGRTGPTTDTQYF.

This clonotype has just a few counts. The chain is built from TRBV18 and TRBJ2-3; unclear D gene. CDR1 and CDR2 (germline): KGHSH, LQKENI. CDR3 length equals 14 residues. Trimming took off 3 bases at V and 4 bases at J, with 11 bases between the two ends. The CDR3 DNA sequence: TGTGCCAGCTCACCGGCCCTAGTTGCAGATACGCAGTATTTT. Translating gives CASSPALVADTQYF.

The CDR3 coding sequence is TGTGCCAGCAGTGTCGGACAGCAGCCCTACGAGCAGTACTTC. It is translated as CASSVGQQPYEQYF. This chain uses TRBV6-5 with TRBJ2-7, with D maybe TRBD1 (6 bases). The CDR3 is made up of 14 amino acids. Germline V gene sequence: CDR1 MNHEY, CDR2 SVGAGI. The V end lost 5 bases, the J end lost 2 bases, and 13 bases lay between the germline ends.

This chain uses TRBV6-4 with TRBJ2-3, with D maybe TRBD1 (5 bases). From germline, CDR1 is MRHNA and CDR2 SNTAGT. V was clipped by 6 bases and J by 1 base, with 14 bases between them. This CDR3 contains 15 residues. The DNA for the CDR3 is TGTGCCAGCAGCAACGGACATTCGGGCACAGATACGCAGTATTTT. This gives the protein CASSNGHSGTDTQYF.

The chain couples TRBV9 to TRBJ2-3, with a tentative D call TRBD2 (5 bases). This CDR3 has 17 amino acids. Germline CDR1 is SGDLS and CDR2 is YYNGEE. Trimming left V 1 base short and J 0 bases short, with 15 bases between. The chain's CDR3 is CASSVRPAAISTDTQYF. CDR3 DNA sequence: TGTGCCAGCAGCGTACGTCCAGCGGCTATTAGCACAGATACGCAGTATTTT.

The J gene is TRBJ2-1, the V gene TRBV5-1; 7 positions match TRBD2. The CDR3 is 15 amino acids. Germline trimming cut 4 bases from V and 4 bases from J; bases unmatched to any gene: 8. Germline CDR1 and CDR2: SGHRS and YFSETQ. In nucleotides, the CDR3 is TGCGCCAGCAGCCCCGGGACTACCGTTTACAATGAGCAGTTCTTC. This gives the protein CASSPGTTVYNEQFF.